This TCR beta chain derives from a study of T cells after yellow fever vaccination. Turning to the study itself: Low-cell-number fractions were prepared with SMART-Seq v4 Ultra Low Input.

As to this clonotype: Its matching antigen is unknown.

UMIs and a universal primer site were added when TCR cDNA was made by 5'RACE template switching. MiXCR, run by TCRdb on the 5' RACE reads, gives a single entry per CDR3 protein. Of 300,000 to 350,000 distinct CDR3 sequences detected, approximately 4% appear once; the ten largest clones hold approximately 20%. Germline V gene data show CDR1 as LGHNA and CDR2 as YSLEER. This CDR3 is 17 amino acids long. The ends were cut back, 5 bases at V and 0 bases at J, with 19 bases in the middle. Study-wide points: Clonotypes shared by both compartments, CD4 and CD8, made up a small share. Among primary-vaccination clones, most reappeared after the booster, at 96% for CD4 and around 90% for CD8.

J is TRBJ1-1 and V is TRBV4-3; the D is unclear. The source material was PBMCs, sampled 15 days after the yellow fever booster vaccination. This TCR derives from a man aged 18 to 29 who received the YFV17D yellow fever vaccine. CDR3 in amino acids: CASSEAKSGPMNTEAFF. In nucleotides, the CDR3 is TGCGCCAGCAGCGAAGCGAAATCGGGCCCTATGAACACTGAAGCTTTCTTT.